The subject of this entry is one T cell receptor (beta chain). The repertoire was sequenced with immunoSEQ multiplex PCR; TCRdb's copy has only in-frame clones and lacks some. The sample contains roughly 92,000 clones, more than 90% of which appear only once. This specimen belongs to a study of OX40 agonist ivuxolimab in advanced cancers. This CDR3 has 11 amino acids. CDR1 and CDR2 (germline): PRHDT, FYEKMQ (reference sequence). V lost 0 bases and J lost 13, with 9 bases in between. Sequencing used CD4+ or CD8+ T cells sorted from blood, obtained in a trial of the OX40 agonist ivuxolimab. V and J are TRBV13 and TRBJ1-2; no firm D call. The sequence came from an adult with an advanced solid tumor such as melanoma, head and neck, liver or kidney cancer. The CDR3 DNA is TGTGCCAGCAGCTTAGGTCGCACGTTCACCTTC. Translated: CASSLGRTFTF.